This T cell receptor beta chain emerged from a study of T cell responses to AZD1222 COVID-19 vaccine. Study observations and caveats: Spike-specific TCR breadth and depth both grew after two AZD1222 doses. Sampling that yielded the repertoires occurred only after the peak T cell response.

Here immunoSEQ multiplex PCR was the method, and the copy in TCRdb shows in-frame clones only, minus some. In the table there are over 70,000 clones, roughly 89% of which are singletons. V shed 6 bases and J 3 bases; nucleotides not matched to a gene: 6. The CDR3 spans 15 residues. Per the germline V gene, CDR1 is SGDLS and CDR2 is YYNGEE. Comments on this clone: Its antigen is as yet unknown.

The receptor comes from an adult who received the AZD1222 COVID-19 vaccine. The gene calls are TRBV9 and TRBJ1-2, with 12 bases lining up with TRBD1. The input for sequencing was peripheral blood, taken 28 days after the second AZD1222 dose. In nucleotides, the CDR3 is TGTGCCAGCAAACCCGGGACAGGGGGCGACTATGGCTACACCTTC. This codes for CASKPGTGGDYGYTF.